This T cell receptor beta chain was found in a study of spatial heterogeneity in lung cancer. In the study overall: Detected beta-chain sequences consistently exceeded alpha-chain sequences. In tumor regions TCR transcript counts correlated strongly with a matched bulk RNA-seq T cell module score.

TCRdb ran MiXCR on the 5' RACE reads and lists one entry per CDR3 protein. The data hold a few thousand distinct CDR3 sequences, with roughly 18% observed a single time. This CDR3 is 13 amino acids long. The J segment lost 4 bases and the V segment lost 10 bases, leaving 6 bases of the junction unmatched. The germline V gene has CDR1 LNHDA and CDR2 SQIVND (reference sequence). By share, this clonotype counts as medium-sized. The antigen remains undetermined. As for time point: sample taken at primary tumor resection. Whole RNA was taken from tumor, nontumor lung or frozen PBMC; it was then sequenced unsorted. Study findings and constraints: Tracking of tumor mutation counts was seen in expanded intratumoral alpha and beta TCR counts.

This sequence joins TRBV19 and TRBJ2-5; the match to TRBD1 covers 10 bases. Specimen: lung tumor tissue, collected at surgery. The receptor's source is a male donor with early-stage non-small cell lung cancer. CDR3 residues: CATSTGGAETQYF. DNA of the CDR3: TGTGCCACCTCGACAGGGGGCGCAGAGACCCAGTACTTC.